One sample yielded the 8 T cell receptor beta chains listed below, sequenced in a study of blood T cell repertoires in COVID-19. TCRdb's copy holds only in-frame clones and misses some; the assay was immunoSEQ multiplex PCR. The sample includes 60,000 or so clones, 70% to 90% of them seen just once. Sequencing was done on a sample of peripheral blood. The receptors derive from a man between 60 and 75 years old with acute or convalescent COVID-19.

The V and J genes are TRBV5-5 and TRBJ1-1; D gene ambiguous. Looked up from germline, CDR1 is SGHKS and CDR2 is YYEKEE (reference sequence). The CDR3 is 12 amino acids. The V end was cut by 0 bases, the J end by 4 bases, with 4 bases between. The DNA of the CDR3 is TGTGCCAGCAGCTTGGTCCTCACTGAAGCTTTCTTT. Translation gives CASSLVLTEAFF.

A remark on this clone: Sequence at one end of the junction differs from germline and may be a read error. The V and J genes are TRBV29-1 and TRBJ1-1, with 10 positions matching TRBD1. Germline-derived CDR1 and CDR2 are SQVTM and ANQGSEA. CDR3 length equals 14 residues. CDR3 bases: TGCAGCGTGGAAGGGACAGGGGAGAACACTGAAGCTTTCTTT. It translates to CSVEGTGENTEAFF.

V and J are TRBV23-1 and TRBJ2-5; 9 nucleotides line up with TRBD1. TRBV23-1 is given ORF status, its function remaining uncertain. There are 16 residues in the CDR3. The ends lost 4 bases at V and 2 bases at J; junction bases unmatched: 8. The CDR3 sequence is CASSRRDRAGQETQYF. The CDR3 coding sequence is TGCGCCAGCAGTCGACGGGACAGGGCCGGACAAGAGACCCAGTACTTC.

The gene calls are TRBV4-3 and TRBJ2-1; D possibly corresponds to TRBD2 (6 bases). The CDR3 runs to 15 residues. V gave up 1 base and J gave up 8 bases, with 15 bases separating them. Germline CDR1 is LGHNA and CDR2 is YSLEER. CDR3 sequence reads: CASSQGLGSGDEQFF. In nucleotides, the CDR3 is TGCGCCAGCAGCCAAGGGTTGGGGTCGGGAGATGAGCAGTTCTTC.

The CDR3, as DNA: TGTGCCACGGGACAGTTCAGCTCCTACGAGCAGTACTTC. This codes for CATGQFSSYEQYF. J is TRBJ2-7 and V is TRBV28, with 7 positions matching TRBD1. Looked up from germline, CDR1 is MDHEN and CDR2 is SYDVKM. This CDR3 is built from 13 residues. With V trimmed by 10 bases and J by 0 bases, 6 bases remained unmatched.

A single count supports this clone. CDR3 protein: CASSFGRTGGYTF. CDR3 nucleotide sequence: TGTGCCAGCAGCTTCGGGCGGACAGGGGGCTACACCTTC. J is TRBJ1-2 and V is TRBV5-6, with 8 bases matching TRBD1. V gave up 2 bases and J gave up 8 bases; unmatched junction bases: 5. The germline V gene encodes CDR1 SGHDT and CDR2 YYEEEE. This CDR3 is 13 amino acids long.

The chain joins TRBV3-1 (or the pseudogene TRBV3-2) to TRBJ2-2, with D possibly matching TRBD2 (7 bases). The V and J ends lost 1 base and 7 bases respectively, with 19 bases between them. Germline values: CDR1 LGHDT, CDR2 YNNKEL (reference sequence). The CDR3 consists of 17 residues. CDR3 loop: CASSQVGGGPSNGELFF. CDR3 in DNA: TGTGCCAGCAGCCAAGTGGGCGGGGGCCCTTCTAACGGGGAGCTGTTTTTT.

The chain has TRBV19 and TRBJ1-6; the D is unclear. The CDR3 loop spans 14 amino acids. CDR1 and CDR2 from the germline V gene are LNHDA and SQIVND (reference sequence). Trimming stripped 7 bases from V and 3 bases from J, with 10 bases between. CDR3: CASTDGNYNSPLHF. The CDR3 region has the DNA TGTGCCAGTACGGACGGGAACTATAATTCACCCCTCCACTTT.